This T cell receptor beta chain was sequenced during a study of blood T cell repertoires in COVID-19 (dated by TCRdb to the early 2020s). For the wider study: Samples covering the acute and convalescent phases of COVID-19 were provided by collaborators in the United States, Italy and Spain. The prospective study material was composed of cDNA or gDNA derived from T cells, B-cell-depleted T cells, or PBMCs. Subjects who had been exposed to COVID-19, were actively infected with it, or had recovered from it provided the deeply sampled blood TCRbeta repertoires that made up the dataset. The repertoires were released in a freely available public database intended as a resource for research on the immune response to SARS-CoV-2. The samples were drawn from two sources: the first 160 participants of the ongoing ImmuneRACE study, and 1,254 subjects contributed by 6 global collaborators. The sample metadata nearly always contained a de-identified subject ID, COVID-19 status, age in years and sex. HLA class I and class II types, where available, came from metadata supplied by the sample provider rather than from assay-based typing.

TCRbeta CDR3 regions were amplified from genomic DNA using the immunoSEQ Assay, a bias-controlled multiplex PCR. The published analysis was carried out like this. The number of nucleated cells in each sample was estimated from the amplification of reference gene primers within the assay. To quantify the absolute abundance of each unique TCRbeta CDR3 rearrangement, sequence reads were collapsed and filtered. For each sample, productive Simpson clonality was calculated as the square root of Simpson's diversity index across productive rearrangements. TCRdb re-hosts the immuneACCESS table, in-frame sequences only. Its copies lack some clones; in the studies checked, an unresolved V gene accounts for under half of them, and the cause for the rest is not known. The DNA gave D and trimming, while V, J and clone size come from that table. In this sample the table shows some 240,000 clones, around 90% of which occur a single time. The leading ten clones occupy 3% to 3.5% of the sample.

As concerns this clone: It lacks a known antigen. One base away there is no much larger clone; base qualities are not given.

Participants in the prospective study were enrolled through a virtual design, were aged roughly 18 to 95 years, and lived in 24 United States geographic areas. In the prospective study, participants were assigned to cohorts based on the clinical history participants reported in a screening survey and a study questionnaire. Exposed participants were defined as having been in contact with someone with a PCR-confirmed or clinician-diagnosed COVID-19 case within 2 weeks of study entry. In the prospective study, mobile phlebotomists collected whole blood, serum and a nasopharyngeal or oropharyngeal swab from each participant. Additional blood draws and questionnaires over a roughly two-month period could optionally be provided by prospective study participants. Before DNA extraction, blood samples from the prospective study were shipped at room temperature or frozen. The CDR3 has 19 amino acids, counting the end cysteine and phenylalanine. Just CDR3 DNA is preserved here, 57 bases in frame from base 1. For CDR1 and CDR2, the germline V gene (reference sequence) lists LGHDT and YNNKEL. Trimming takes 5 bases off V and 5 bases off J; junction bases not matched to a gene: 14.

Study-wide findings and limitations: The amount of clinical and demographic metadata varied by source and participant and was provided uncurated.

The clonotype comes from a middle-aged woman who had been exposed to COVID-19. This sequence uses TRBV3-1 (or the pseudogene TRBV3-2) and TRBJ2-5, with 16 bases in between that match TRBD2. Sequenced sample: PBMCs or T cells enriched from blood (not recorded which). CDR3 loop: CASSNHGTSGGASGETQYF. The bases are TGTGCCAGCAGCAATCACGGGACTAGCGGGGGGGCTTCAGGGGAGACCCAGTACTTC.